The 9 T cell receptor beta chains reported below all come from one sample, sequenced in a study of identical twins. Using its own MiXCR run on the 5' RACE reads, TCRdb lists one record per CDR3 protein. The table shows some 590,000 distinct CDR3 sequences, with roughly 9.5% occurring only once. The sample also formed part of further work on yellow fever vaccine responses in identical twins.

Sequenced sample: PBMCs. These TCRs come from a woman aged 18-29 years in good health.

This clonotype showed up just once. This may arise from a read error, as a much more abundant clone is one base away. The chain is built from TRBV5-5 and TRBJ2-7; 9 bases are shared with TRBD1. This CDR3 spans 13 amino acids. J was trimmed by 6 bases and V by 4 bases; bases with no gene match: 5. CDR1 SGHKS and CDR2 YYEKEE come from the germline V gene (reference sequence). The CDR3: CASSRTGASEQYF. The CDR3 coding sequence is TGTGCCAGCAGCAGGACAGGGGCGTCCGAGCAGTACTTC.

This clonotype was seen a few times. The chain combines TRBV7-2 with TRBJ1-6, with a tentative D call TRBD1 (5 bases). Per the germline V gene, CDR1 is SGHTA and CDR2 is FQGNSA. The ends were cut back, 4 bases at V and 2 bases at J, with 9 bases in the middle. CDR3 length: 15 residues. CDR3 in DNA: TGTGCCAGCAGCTCCAAAGGGGCCTATAATTCACCCCTCCACTTT. It yields the protein CASSSKGAYNSPLHF.

This clonotype turned up a few times. The V gene is TRBV29-1, the J gene TRBJ2-3, with TRBD1 identical over 7 bases. Losses at the gene ends were 6 bases for V and 1 base for J; bases not matched to a gene: 1. CDR1 SQVTM and CDR2 ANQGSEA come from the germline V gene. The CDR3 sequence is 12 residues long. CDR3 coding DNA: TGCAGCGTAGGGACAGGCACAGATACGCAGTATTTT. Translating gives CSVGTGTDTQYF.

This clonotype has at least ten counts. This chain joins TRBV3-1 and TRBJ2-7; D is tentatively TRBD1 or TRBD2 (5 bases each). Germline V lookup: CDR1 LGHDT, CDR2 YNNKEL (reference sequence). The CDR3 is 14 amino acids. The V end lost 4 bases, the J end lost 3 bases, and 13 bases lay between the germline ends. DNA for the CDR3: TGTGCCAGCAGCCCGGGGACGACCGTCTACGAGCAGTACTTC. The encoded protein is CASSPGTTVYEQYF.

This clonotype has just a few counts. The chain has TRBV9 and TRBJ1-1, with D uncertain. CDR1 is SGDLS and CDR2 is YYNGEE in the germline V gene. The germline V and J ends were trimmed by 1 base and 1 base, with 5 bases remaining between them. This CDR3 has 13 residues. CDR3 DNA sequence: TGTGCCAGCAGCGTATGGGAGAACACTGAAGCTTTCTTT. Encoded protein: CASSVWENTEAFF.

The rearrangement uses TRBV11-2 and TRBJ2-5; TRBD1 is a possible D gene (6 bases). The length of the CDR3 is 14 residues. CDR1 is SGHAT, CDR2 FQNNGV, per germline. The V end lost 5 bases, the J end lost 5 bases, and 15 bases lay between the germline ends. CDR3 bases: TGTGCCAGCAGCCCCAGACAGGTGGCGGAGACCCAGTACTTC. It codes for CASSPRQVAETQYF.

This chain's CDR3 is CATGWQGREQYF. In DNA form, the CDR3 reads TGTGCCACAGGTTGGCAGGGGCGTGAACAGTACTTC. The J gene is TRBJ2-7, the V gene TRBV10-3; maybe TRBD1 (6 bases). Per the germline V gene, CDR1 is ENHRY and CDR2 is SYGVKD. The V end lost 10 bases, the J end lost 10 bases, and 20 bases lay between the germline ends. The CDR3 covers 12 residues.

The rearrangement links TRBV29-1 to TRBJ2-1; the D is unclear. Germline CDR1 and CDR2: SQVTM and ANQGSEA. The germline V and J ends were trimmed by 4 bases and 0 bases, with 10 bases remaining between them. The CDR3 spans 14 residues. The DNA for the CDR3 is TGCAGCGTTGGAAGGGTTACCTCCTACAATGAGCAGTTCTTC. Protein: CSVGRVTSYNEQFF.

This clonotype was seen more than once but under ten times. This sequence joins TRBV15 and TRBJ2-3; TRBD2 might be the D (5 bases). CDR1 and CDR2 (germline): LNHNV, YYDKDF (reference sequence). V was shortened by 0 bases and J by 5 bases, with 15 bases between the two germline ends. CDR3 length: 16 amino acids. The CDR3 coding sequence is TGTGCCACCAGCAGAGATCTGTACGGGAATGGAGATACGCAGTATTTT. It is translated as CATSRDLYGNGDTQYF.